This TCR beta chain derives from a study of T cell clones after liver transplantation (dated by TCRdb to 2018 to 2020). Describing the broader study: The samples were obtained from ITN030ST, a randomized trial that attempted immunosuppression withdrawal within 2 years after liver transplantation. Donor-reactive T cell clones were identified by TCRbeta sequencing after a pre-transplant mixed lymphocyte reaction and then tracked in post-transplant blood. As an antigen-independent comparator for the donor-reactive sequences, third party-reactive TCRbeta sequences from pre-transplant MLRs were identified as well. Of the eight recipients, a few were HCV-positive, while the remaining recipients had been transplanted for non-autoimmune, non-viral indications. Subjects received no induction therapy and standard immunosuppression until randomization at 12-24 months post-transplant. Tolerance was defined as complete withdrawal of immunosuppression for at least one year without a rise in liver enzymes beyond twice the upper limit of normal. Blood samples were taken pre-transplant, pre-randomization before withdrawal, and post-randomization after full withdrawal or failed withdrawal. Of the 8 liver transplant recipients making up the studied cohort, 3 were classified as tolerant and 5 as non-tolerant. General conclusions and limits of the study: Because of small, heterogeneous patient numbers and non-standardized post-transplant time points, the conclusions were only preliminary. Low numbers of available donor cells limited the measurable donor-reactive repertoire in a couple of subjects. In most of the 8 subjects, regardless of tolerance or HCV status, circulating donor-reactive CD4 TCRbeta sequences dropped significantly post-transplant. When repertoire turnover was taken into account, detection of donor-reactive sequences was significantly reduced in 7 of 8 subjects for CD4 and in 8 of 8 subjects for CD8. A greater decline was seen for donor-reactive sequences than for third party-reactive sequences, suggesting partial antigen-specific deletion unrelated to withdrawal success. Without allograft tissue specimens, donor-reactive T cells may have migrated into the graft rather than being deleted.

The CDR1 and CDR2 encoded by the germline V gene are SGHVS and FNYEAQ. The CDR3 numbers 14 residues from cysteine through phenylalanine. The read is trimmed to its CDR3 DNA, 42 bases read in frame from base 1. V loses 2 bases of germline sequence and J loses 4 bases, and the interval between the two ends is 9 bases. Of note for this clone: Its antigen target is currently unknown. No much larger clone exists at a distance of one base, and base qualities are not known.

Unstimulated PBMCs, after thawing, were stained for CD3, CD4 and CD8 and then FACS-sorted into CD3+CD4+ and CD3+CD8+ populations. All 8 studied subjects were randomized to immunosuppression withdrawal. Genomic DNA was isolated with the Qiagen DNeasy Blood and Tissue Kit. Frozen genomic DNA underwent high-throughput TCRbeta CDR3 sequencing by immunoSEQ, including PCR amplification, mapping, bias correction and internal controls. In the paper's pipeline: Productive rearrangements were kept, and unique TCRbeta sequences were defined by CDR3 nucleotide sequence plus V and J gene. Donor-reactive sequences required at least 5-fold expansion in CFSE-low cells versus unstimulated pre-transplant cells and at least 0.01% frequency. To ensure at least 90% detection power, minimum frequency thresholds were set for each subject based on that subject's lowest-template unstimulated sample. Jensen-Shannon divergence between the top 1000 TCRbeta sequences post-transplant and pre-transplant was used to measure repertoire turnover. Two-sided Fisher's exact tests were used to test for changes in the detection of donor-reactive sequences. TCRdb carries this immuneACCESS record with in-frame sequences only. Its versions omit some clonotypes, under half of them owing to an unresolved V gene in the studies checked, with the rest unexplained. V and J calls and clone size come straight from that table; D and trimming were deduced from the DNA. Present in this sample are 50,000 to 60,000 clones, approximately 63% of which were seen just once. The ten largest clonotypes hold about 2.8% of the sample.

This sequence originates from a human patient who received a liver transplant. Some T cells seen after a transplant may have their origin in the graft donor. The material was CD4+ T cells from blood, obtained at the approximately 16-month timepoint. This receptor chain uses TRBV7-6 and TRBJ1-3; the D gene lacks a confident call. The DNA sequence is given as TGTGCCAGCAGCTTAAGTCAGAAGGGAAACACCATATATTTT. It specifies CASSLSQKGNTIYF.